This TCR beta chain was identified during a study of T-cell reconstitution after alpha-beta-depleted transplantation in children. Study conclusions and caveats: TCRbeta diversity was high at day 60 in some patients (a result of surviving recipient T cells and thymic progenitors). In patients about two months after transplant, alpha-beta T cells reportedly arose from several hundred expanded graft clones. The main origin of T-cell counts and diversity one year after transplant was newly produced T cells.

Researchers prepared the TCRbeta library using unique molecular identifiers, the study reports. One entry per CDR3 protein results from TCRdb running MiXCR on the PCR reads. This sample has a few hundred thousand distinct CDR3 sequences, with 10% to 15% found just once. In this sample, this clonotype turned up a few times. The antigen remains unidentified. CDR3 length: 13 residues. Trimming shortened V by 6 bases and J by 4 bases, and 15 bases separated the two germline ends. Germline CDR1 is SQVTM and CDR2 is ANQGSEA. The sample here was PBMCs, mostly from graft donor cells, taken 360 days after TCRalphabeta/CD19-depleted stem cell transplant. The sequence derives from a male patient under 18 who had a stem cell transplant for acute myeloid leukemia, so the T cells may come from the graft donor. This chain joins TRBV29-1 and TRBJ2-5; D remains ambiguous. CDR3 DNA sequence: TGCAGCGTCTTCGCGGATGGGCGAGAGACCCAGTACTTC. This gives the protein CSVFADGRETQYF. The complete variable domain, with remaining parts taken from reference TRBV29-1 and TRBJ2-5, reads SAVISQKPSRDICQRGTSLTIQCQVDSQVTMMFWYRQQPGQSLTLIATANQGSEATYESGFVIDKFPISRPNLTFSTLTVSNMSPEDSSIYLCSVFADGRETQYFGPGTRLLVL.